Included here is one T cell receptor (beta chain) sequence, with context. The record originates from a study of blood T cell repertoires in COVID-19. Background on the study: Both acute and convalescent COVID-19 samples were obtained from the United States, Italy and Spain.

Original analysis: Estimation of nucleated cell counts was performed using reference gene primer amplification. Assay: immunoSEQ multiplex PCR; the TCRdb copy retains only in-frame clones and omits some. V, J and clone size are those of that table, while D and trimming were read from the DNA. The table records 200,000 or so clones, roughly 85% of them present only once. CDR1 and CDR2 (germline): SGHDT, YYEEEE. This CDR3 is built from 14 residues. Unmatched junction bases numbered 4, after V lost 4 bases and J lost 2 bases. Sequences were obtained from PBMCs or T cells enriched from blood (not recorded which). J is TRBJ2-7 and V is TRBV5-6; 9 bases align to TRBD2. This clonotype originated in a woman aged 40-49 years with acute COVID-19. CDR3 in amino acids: CASSDSGGPYEQYF. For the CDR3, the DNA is TGTGCCAGCAGCGATAGCGGGGGCCCCTACGAGCAGTACTTC.